This T cell receptor (beta chain) came from a study of cytomegalovirus exposure and HLA in healthy donors. Whole-study results and caveats: Associated with HLA alleles at 0.05 false discovery rate in a later analysis were some 18,000 TCR beta sequences. Previous analysis showed most TCR beta V segments were productive about 90% or about 30% of the time. Among TCR beta chains, those listed as cytomegalovirus-associated numbered about 160.

Though nominally healthy at sampling, donors likely had unrecorded immune exposures. In the case of this clone: Its antigen is unknown.

Primers for the PCR totalled 60 Vbeta and 13 Jbeta. Some clones are missing from TCRdb's copy, which holds only in-frame ones; the method was immunoSEQ multiplex PCR. The data hold more than 95,000 clones, with about 80% observed a single time. The CDR3 runs 16 residues. This TCR was sampled from a woman aged 35 to 49 in good health and CMV-seronegative. The genes are TRBV21-1 and TRBJ1-5. TRBV21-1 represents a pseudogene. Material for sequencing was PBMCs. The CDR3 region is CASSKVRGSRNQPQHF. CDR3 coding DNA: TGTGCCAGCAGCAAAGTGCGGGGTTCGAGGAATCAGCCCCAGCATTTT.